Shown below are 19 T cell receptor beta chains from a single sample sequenced in a study of T cells in Graves' hyperthyroidism and ophthalmopathy. Regions amplified from RNA transcripts were the TCR beta CDR3 regions. Researchers ran a first-round RT-PCR on the TCR CDR3 using the HTBI primer set. Via MiXCR, TCRdb re-called the multiplex PCR reads, giving one row per CDR3 protein. This sample yields about 560,000 distinct CDR3 sequences, of which approximately 16% are seen a single time; around 19% belongs to the top ten. The sequencing input was blood. The receptors come from a young woman with Graves' hyperthyroidism.

The rearrangement uses TRBV9 and TRBJ1-6; perhaps TRBD1 as D (6 bases). Germline CDR1 and CDR2: SGDLS and YYNGEE. The CDR3 spans 16 residues. Trimming cost V 4 bases and J 4 bases, with 15 bases left between them. The CDR3 region has the DNA TGTGCCAGCAGCCGCGACAGGACCGGGTATAATTCACCCCTCCACTTT. Translated: CASSRDRTGYNSPLHF.

The chain links TRBV4-1 to TRBJ2-2, with TRBD1 as a possible D gene (6 bases). The germline gives CDR1 MGHRA, CDR2 YSYEKL. The germline V and J ends were trimmed by 3 bases and 1 base, with 24 bases remaining between them. The CDR3 consists of 20 residues. CDR3 sequence: CASSQTGGVLLVGNTGELFF. The DNA for the CDR3 is TGCGCCAGCAGCCAGACAGGAGGAGTGCTGCTGGTGGGGAACACCGGGGAGCTGTTTTTT.

This clonotype was observed at least ten times. This rearrangement joins TRBV18 to TRBJ1-5; possibly TRBD1 for D (6 bases). The V gene's germline CDR1 is KGHSH and CDR2 LQKENI. The V end was cut by 2 bases, the J end by 3 bases, with 11 bases between. This CDR3 is 15 amino acids long. CDR3 sequence reads: CASSPGQIHNQPQHF. The CDR3 DNA reads as TGTGCCAGCTCACCAGGACAGATACACAATCAGCCCCAGCATTTT.

This clonotype has more than one count but fewer than ten. The chain links TRBV4-2 to TRBJ1-5; D remains unclear. The V and J ends lost 0 bases and 4 bases respectively, with 1 base between them. CDR1 LGHNA and CDR2 YNFKEQ come from the germline V gene. This CDR3 region has 12 residues. CDR3 loop: CASSQENQPQHF. The CDR3 coding sequence is TGTGCCAGCAGCCAAGAAAATCAGCCCCAGCATTTT.

This clonotype was picked up a small number of times. The rearrangement uses TRBV10-3 and TRBJ2-1, with D tentatively TRBD2 (5 bases). The germline V gene has CDR1 ENHRY and CDR2 SYGVKD. This CDR3 is built from 13 residues. Between the trimmed V and J ends, which lost 4 bases and 5 bases, there was a span of 9 bases. CDR3 sequence: CAISVSGDNEQFF. CDR3 DNA sequence: TGTGCCATCAGTGTCTCCGGGGACAATGAGCAGTTCTTC.

As to this clonotype: Since a much larger clone is just one base distant, this may be a read error. The chain is built from TRBV28 and TRBJ2-7; 7 bases agree with TRBD2. CDR3 size: 14 residues. Trimming at V came to 10 bases and at J to 7 bases, leaving 16 bases not matched to a gene. CDR1 and CDR2 (germline): MDHEN, SYDVKM. CDR3 nucleotide sequence: TGTGCCATTGGATTCAGCGGGAAGTACAATGAGCAGTACTTC. Encoded protein: CAIGFSGKYNEQYF.

This clonotype was counted ten times or more. The chain carries TRBV10-3 and TRBJ2-7, with D possibly matching TRBD2 (6 bases). The CDR3 totals 19 residues. Germline assignment: CDR1 ENHRY and CDR2 SYGVKD. V shed 3 bases and J shed 0 bases, with 24 bases lying between them. The CDR3 sequence is CAISDLGGRGRRSSYEQYF. CDR3 coding DNA: TGTGCCATCAGTGACCTCGGGGGACGTGGGCGAAGAAGCTCCTACGAGCAGTACTTC.

The sample holds many counts of this clonotype. This chain links TRBV28 with TRBJ2-7; 8 bases fit TRBD2. Germline assignment: CDR1 MDHEN and CDR2 SYDVKM. Trimming cost V 5 bases and J 5 bases; bases outside gene matches: 8. The CDR3 runs to 14 residues. The CDR3 sequence: CASSPGTRGNEQYF. CDR3 coding DNA: TGTGCCAGCAGTCCCGGGACTAGGGGGAACGAGCAGTACTTC.

The rearrangement joins TRBV19 to TRBJ2-1; TRBD2 aligns across 11 bases. The CDR3 is made up of 16 amino acids. Germline-derived CDR1 and CDR2 are LNHDA and SQIVND (reference sequence). V shed 0 bases, J shed 9 bases, and the junction held 7 bases outside the gene matches. The CDR3 bases are TGTGCCAGTAGTATAGATCTTACTAGCGGGAGACGTGAGCAGTTCTTC. Translated, it gives CASSIDLTSGRREQFF. The full variable domain, rest sourced from reference TRBV19 and TRBJ2-1, is DGGITQSPKYLFRKEGQNVTLSCEQNLNHDAMYWYRQDPGQGLRLIYYSQIVNDFQKGDIAEGYSVSREKKESFPLTVTSAQKNPTAFYLCASSIDLTSGRREQFFGPGTRLTVL.

This clonotype was counted only a few times. This rearrangement joins TRBV13 to TRBJ1-2; unclear D gene. Germline V gene lookup returns CDR1 PRHDT and CDR2 FYEKMQ (reference sequence). CDR3 length: 14 residues. Trimming took off 5 bases at V and 4 bases at J, with 14 bases between the two ends. The CDR3 protein is CASSPERTLYGYTF. The CDR3 region has the DNA TGTGCCAGCAGCCCTGAACGGACCCTCTATGGCTACACCTTC.

This clonotype was counted only a few times. The chain couples TRBV7-2 to TRBJ2-7; 8 bases match TRBD1. The CDR3 length is 14 residues. V gave up 6 bases and J gave up 4 bases; unmatched junction bases: 8. CDR1 is SGHTA and CDR2 is FQGNSA in the germline V gene. The CDR3 region is CASRSGGDLYEQYF. DNA of the CDR3: TGTGCCAGCAGATCAGGGGGCGACCTTTACGAGCAGTACTTC.

This clonotype was detected ten times or more. This sequence joins TRBV28 and TRBJ1-6; 7 bases fit TRBD1. The CDR3 totals 14 residues. The ends lost 6 bases at V and 7 bases at J; junction bases unmatched: 6. Germline V lookup: CDR1 MDHEN, CDR2 SYDVKM. The CDR3 nucleotides are TGTGCCAGCAGACCGACAGGGAGAAATTCACCCCTCCACTTT. This translates into CASRPTGRNSPLHF.

This chain links TRBV24-1 with TRBJ2-2; 11 bases align to TRBD1. The germline CDR1 and CDR2 sequences are KGHDR and SFDVKD. V shed 4 bases, J shed 6 bases, and the junction held 3 bases outside the gene matches. There are 15 residues in the CDR3. The CDR3 region has the DNA TGTGCCACCAGTGAGCTGGGACAGGGGGCCGGGGAGCTGTTTTTT. Protein: CATSELGQGAGELFF.

In this sample, this clonotype turned up many times. The V and J genes are TRBV11-2 and TRBJ1-1; 7 bases align to TRBD1. Germline V gene sequence: CDR1 SGHAT, CDR2 FQNNGV. V trimming: 5 bases; J trimming: 4 bases; junction bases outside the gene matches: 13. CDR3 length equals 16 residues. CDR3 amino acids: CASSPSRGGAPTEAFF. The CDR3 bases are TGTGCCAGCAGCCCGAGCAGGGGGGGGGCGCCCACTGAAGCTTTCTTT. The complete variable domain, with remaining parts taken from reference TRBV11-2 and TRBJ1-1, reads EAGVAQSPRYKIIEKRQSVAFWCNPISGHATLYWYQQILGQGPKLLIQFQNNGVVDDSQLPKDRFSAERLKGVDSTLKIQPAKLEDSAVYLCASSPSRGGAPTEAFFGQGTRLTVV.

V gene TRBV6-1 combines with J gene TRBJ2-1; TRBD2 matches 12 bases. The CDR3 runs to 16 residues. The V segment lost 8 bases and the J segment 0 bases; nucleotides outside the gene matches: 5. Per the germline V gene, CDR1 is MNHNS and CDR2 is SASEGT. The CDR3 here is CASGLAGLSSYNEQFF. DNA of the CDR3: TGTGCCAGCGGACTAGCGGGATTAAGCTCCTACAATGAGCAGTTCTTC.

This chain links TRBV5-6 with TRBJ1-2, with TRBD1 as a possible D gene (5 bases). The germline gives CDR1 SGHDT, CDR2 YYEEEE. The CDR3 spans 13 residues. Trimming removed 3 bases at V and 5 bases at J, with 11 bases between. The CDR3 nucleotides are TGTGCCAGCAGCTCGCCGACAGCTTATGGCTACACCTTC. It translates to CASSSPTAYGYTF.

There are many counts of this clonotype. The chain recombines TRBV10-1 with TRBJ2-3, with a tentative D call TRBD2 (6 bases). The V and J ends lost 1 base and 3 bases respectively, with 17 bases between them. Germline values: CDR1 WNHNN, CDR2 SYGVQD (reference sequence). CDR3 length: 17 residues. The CDR3 DNA sequence: TGCGCCAGCAGTGAGTGGCTGGCGGGGATGGGGACAGATACGCAGTATTTT. It yields the protein CASSEWLAGMGTDTQYF.

In nucleotides, the CDR3 is TGTGCCATCAGTGAGTCTGGCAGGGTAGAATCCTACGAGCAGTACTTC. Translation gives CAISESGRVESYEQYF. The V call is TRBV10-3, the J call TRBJ2-7; the D gene is possibly TRBD1 (5 bases). This CDR3 has 16 residues. Germline values: CDR1 ENHRY, CDR2 SYGVKD. V shed 0 bases and J shed 1 base, with 13 bases lying between them.

Ten or more counts support this clonotype. The chain recombines TRBV12-3 or TRBV12-4 with TRBJ2-3; the D is unclear. The length of the CDR3 is 14 residues. V dropped 3 bases and J dropped 4 bases, with 11 bases sitting between them. CDR3 nucleotide sequence: TGTGCCAGCAGTTTGGTCTTCCTAGCAGATACGCAGTATTTT. It encodes CASSLVFLADTQYF.